What follows are 2 T cell receptor beta chains derived from one specimen sequenced in a study of blood T cells in healthy people across ages (dated by TCRdb to between 2014 and 2016). Library preparation was by 5' RACE. Sequencing took place on an Illumina HiSeq 2500. A second PCR of about 6 to 11 cycles was performed with a sample-barcoded 5' primer and a J-beta primer mix. TCRdb took the public reads, trimmed them with fastp at Q25, ran MiXCR for clone calling and kept in-frame beta chains. Here each entry gathers all rows of one CDR3 protein and keeps the most common genes and DNA. The sample table lists roughly 800,000 distinct CDR3 sequences, over 45% of them with a count of one. 20% to 25% of the sample is held by the ten biggest clonotypes. Source material: blood. The receptors were sampled from a man aged 25-45 years in good health.

This clonotype was seen only a few times. The gene calls are TRBV5-6 and TRBJ1-1, with D possibly TRBD1 on 6 matching bases. Germline CDR1 SGHDT, CDR2 YYEEEE. The ends were cut back, 7 bases at V and 7 bases at J, with 26 bases in the middle. The CDR3 covers 16 residues. The CDR3 region has the DNA TGTGCCAGCGCATCTTGGGGGTTCCCTGGACAGAATGAAGCTTTCTTT. It translates to CASASWGFPGQNEAFF.

This clonotype was seen a handful of times. The rearrangement links TRBV6-2 or TRBV6-3 to TRBJ2-1, with TRBD2 matching over 10 bases. The germline gives CDR1 MNHEY, CDR2 SVGEGT. The length of the CDR3 is 13 residues. After removal of 8 bases from V and 6 bases from J, the junction contained 4 bases not matched to a gene. CDR3 in amino acids: CASAIAGGNEQFF. Here the CDR3 DNA reads TGTGCCAGCGCAATAGCGGGAGGCAATGAGCAGTTCTTC.